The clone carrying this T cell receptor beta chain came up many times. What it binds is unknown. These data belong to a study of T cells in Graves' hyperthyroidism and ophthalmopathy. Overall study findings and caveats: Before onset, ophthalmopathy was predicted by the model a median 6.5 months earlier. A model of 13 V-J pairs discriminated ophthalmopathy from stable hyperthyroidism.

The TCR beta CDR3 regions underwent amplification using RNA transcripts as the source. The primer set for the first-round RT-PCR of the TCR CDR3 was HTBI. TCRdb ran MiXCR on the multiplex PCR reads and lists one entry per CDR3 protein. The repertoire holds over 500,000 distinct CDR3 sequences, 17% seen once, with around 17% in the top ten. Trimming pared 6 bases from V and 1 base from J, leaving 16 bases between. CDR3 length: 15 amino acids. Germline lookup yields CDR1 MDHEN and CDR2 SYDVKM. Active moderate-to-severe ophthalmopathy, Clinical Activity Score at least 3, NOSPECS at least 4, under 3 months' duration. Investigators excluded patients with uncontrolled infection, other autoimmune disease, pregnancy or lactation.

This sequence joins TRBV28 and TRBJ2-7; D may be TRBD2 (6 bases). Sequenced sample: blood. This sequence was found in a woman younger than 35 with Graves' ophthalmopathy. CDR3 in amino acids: CASRLQEGRSYEQYF. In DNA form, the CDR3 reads TGTGCCAGCAGGCTGCAGGAGGGTAGGTCCTACGAGCAGTACTTC.